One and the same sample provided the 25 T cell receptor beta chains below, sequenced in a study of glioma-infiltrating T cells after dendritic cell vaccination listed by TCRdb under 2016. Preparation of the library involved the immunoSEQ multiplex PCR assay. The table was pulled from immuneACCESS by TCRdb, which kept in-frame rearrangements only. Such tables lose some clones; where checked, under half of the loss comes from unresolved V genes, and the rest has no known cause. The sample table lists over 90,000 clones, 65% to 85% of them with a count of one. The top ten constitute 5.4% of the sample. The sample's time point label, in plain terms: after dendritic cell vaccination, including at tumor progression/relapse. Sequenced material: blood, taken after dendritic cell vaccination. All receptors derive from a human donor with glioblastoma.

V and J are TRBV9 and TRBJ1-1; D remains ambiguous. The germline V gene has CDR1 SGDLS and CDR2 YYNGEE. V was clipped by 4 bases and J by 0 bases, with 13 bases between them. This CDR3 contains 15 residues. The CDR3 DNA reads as TGTGCCAGCAGCCCTCGGGAGGGAATGAACACTGAAGCTTTCTTT. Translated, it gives CASSPREGMNTEAFF.

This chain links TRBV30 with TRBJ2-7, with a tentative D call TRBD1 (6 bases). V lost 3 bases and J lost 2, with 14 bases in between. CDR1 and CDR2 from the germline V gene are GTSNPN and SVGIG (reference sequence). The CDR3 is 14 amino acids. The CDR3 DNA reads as TGTGCCTGGAGACGAACAGGGTGGGCCTACGAGCAGTACTTC. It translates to CAWRRTGWAYEQYF.

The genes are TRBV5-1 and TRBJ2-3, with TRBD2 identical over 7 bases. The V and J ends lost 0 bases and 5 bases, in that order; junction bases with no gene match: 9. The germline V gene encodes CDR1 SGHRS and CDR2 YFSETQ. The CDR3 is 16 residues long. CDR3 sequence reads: CASSLDGAGIKDTQYF. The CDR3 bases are TGCGCCAGCAGCTTGGATGGAGCGGGGATAAAAGATACGCAGTATTTT. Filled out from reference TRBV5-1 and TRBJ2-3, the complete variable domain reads KAGVTQTPRYLIKTRGQQVTLSCSPISGHRSVSWYQQTPGQGLQFLFEYFSETQRNKGNFPGRFSGRQFSNSRSEMNVSTLELGDSALYLCASSLDGAGIKDTQYFGPGTRLTVL.

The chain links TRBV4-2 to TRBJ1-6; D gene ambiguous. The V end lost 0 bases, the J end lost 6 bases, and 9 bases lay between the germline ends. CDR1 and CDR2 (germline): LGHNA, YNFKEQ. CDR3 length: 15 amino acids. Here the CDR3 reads CASSQDQGSNSPLHF. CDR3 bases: TGTGCCAGCAGCCAAGATCAAGGGAGTAATTCACCCCTCCACTTT.

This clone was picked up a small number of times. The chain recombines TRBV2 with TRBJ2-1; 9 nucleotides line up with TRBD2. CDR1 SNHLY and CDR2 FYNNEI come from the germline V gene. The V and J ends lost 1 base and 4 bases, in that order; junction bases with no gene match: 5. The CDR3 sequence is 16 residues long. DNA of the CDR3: TGTGCCAGCAGTGAAGTAAGACTAGCGGTGTACAATGAGCAGTTCTTC. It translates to CASSEVRLAVYNEQFF.

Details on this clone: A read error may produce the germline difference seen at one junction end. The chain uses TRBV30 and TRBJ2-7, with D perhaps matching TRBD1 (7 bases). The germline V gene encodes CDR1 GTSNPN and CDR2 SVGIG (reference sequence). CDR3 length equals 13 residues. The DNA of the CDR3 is TGTGCCTGGGGAGGGACAGCCCGACAAGACAGGAACTTC. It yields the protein CAWGGTARQDRNF.

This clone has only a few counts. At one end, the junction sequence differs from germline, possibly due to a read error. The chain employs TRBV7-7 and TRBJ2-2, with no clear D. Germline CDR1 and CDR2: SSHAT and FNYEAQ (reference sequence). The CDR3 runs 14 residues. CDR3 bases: TGTGCTAGCAGGCCAGGTATAGGCACCGGGGAGCTGTTTTTT. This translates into CASRPGIGTGELFF.

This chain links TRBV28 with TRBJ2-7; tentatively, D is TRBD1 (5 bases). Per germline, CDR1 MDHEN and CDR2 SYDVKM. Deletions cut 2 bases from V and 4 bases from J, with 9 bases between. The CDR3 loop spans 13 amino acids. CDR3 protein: CASSLTTVYEQYF. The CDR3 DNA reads TGTGCCAGCAGTTTAACGACAGTGTACGAGCAGTACTTC.

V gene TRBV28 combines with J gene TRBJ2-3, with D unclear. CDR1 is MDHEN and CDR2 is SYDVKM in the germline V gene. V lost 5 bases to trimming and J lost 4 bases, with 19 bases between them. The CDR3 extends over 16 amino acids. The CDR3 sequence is CASSPQSFTSSDTQYF. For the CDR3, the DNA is TGTGCCAGCAGTCCGCAGTCCTTTACGTCTTCAGATACGCAGTATTTT.

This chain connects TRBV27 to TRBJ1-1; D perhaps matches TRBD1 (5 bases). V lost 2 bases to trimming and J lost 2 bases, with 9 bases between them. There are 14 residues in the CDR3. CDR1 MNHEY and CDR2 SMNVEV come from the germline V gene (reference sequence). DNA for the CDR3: TGTGCCAGCAGTTTACAGGGTTTAAACACTGAAGCTTTCTTT. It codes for CASSLQGLNTEAFF.

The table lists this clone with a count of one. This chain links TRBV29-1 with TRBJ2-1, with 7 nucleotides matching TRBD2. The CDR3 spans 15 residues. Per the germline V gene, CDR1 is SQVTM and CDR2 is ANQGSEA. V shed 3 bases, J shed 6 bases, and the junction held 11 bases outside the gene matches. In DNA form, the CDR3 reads TGCAGCGTTGAGTACCCTAGCGGTCAAAGCAATGAGCAGTTCTTC. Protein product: CSVEYPSGQSNEQFF.

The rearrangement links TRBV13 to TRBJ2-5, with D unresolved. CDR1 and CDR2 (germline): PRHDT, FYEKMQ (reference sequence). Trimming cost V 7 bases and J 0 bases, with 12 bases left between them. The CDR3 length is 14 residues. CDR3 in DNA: TGTGCCAGCACCTCCATGGGCCACCAAGAGACCCAGTACTTC. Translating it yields CASTSMGHQETQYF.

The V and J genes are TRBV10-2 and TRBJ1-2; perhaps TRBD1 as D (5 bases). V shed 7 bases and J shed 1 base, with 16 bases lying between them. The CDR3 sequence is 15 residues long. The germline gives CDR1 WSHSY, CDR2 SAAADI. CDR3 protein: CASMARVGLNYGYTF. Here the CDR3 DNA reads TGCGCCAGCATGGCCAGGGTCGGCCTTAACTATGGCTACACCTTC.

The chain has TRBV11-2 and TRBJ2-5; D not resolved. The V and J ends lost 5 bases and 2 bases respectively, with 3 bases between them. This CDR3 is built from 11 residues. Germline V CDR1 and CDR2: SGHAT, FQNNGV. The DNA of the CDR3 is TGTGCCAGCAGCGAGCAAGAGACCCAGTACTTC. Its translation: CASSEQETQYF.

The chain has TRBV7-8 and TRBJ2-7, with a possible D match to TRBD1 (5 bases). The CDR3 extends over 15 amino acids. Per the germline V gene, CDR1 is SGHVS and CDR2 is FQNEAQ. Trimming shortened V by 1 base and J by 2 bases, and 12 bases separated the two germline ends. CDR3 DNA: TGTGCCAGCAGCTTAGGAACAGGACGAACCTACGAGCAGTACTTC. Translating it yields CASSLGTGRTYEQYF.

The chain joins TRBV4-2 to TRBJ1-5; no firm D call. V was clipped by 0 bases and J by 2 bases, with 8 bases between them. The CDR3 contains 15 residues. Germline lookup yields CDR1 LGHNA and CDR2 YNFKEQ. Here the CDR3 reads CASSQEFTGNQPQHF. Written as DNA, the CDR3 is TGTGCCAGCAGCCAAGAATTCACTGGCAATCAGCCCCAGCATTTT.

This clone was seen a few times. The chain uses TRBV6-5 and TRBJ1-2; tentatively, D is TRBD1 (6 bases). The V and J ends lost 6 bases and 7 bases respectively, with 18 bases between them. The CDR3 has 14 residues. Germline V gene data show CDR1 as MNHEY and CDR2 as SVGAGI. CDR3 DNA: TGTGCCAGCAGGGGACACCAGGGTCTGGCTGGCTACACCTTC. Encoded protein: CASRGHQGLAGYTF.

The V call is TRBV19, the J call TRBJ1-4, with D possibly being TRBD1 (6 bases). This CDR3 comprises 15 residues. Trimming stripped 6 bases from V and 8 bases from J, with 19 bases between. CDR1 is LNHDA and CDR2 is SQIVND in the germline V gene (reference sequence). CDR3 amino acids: CASSAQTGSREKLFF. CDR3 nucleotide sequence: TGTGCCAGTAGCGCCCAGACAGGTTCTCGGGAAAAACTGTTTTTT.

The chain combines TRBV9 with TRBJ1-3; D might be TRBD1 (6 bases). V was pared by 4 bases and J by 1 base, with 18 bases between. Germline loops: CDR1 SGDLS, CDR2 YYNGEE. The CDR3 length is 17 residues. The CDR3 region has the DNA TGTGCCAGCAGCCGAAAGCTACAGGGAGAGTCTGGAAACACCATATATTTT. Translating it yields CASSRKLQGESGNTIYF.

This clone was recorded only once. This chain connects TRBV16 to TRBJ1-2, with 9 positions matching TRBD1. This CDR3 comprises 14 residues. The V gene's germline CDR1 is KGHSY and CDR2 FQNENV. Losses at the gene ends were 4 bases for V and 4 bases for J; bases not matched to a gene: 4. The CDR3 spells CASSRQGEGYGYTF. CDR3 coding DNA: TGTGCCAGCAGCCGACAGGGGGAAGGCTATGGCTACACCTTC.

The CDR3, as DNA: TGTGCCAGCAAGAAGGGACTAGCGGGGCCGGCTCCCTACGAGCAGTACTTC. It codes for CASKKGLAGPAPYEQYF. The V call is TRBV27, the J call TRBJ2-7; 13 bases align to TRBD2. This CDR3 spans 17 amino acids. The V segment lost 7 bases and the J segment 2 bases; nucleotides outside the gene matches: 11. Germline CDR1 and CDR2: MNHEY and SMNVEV (reference sequence).

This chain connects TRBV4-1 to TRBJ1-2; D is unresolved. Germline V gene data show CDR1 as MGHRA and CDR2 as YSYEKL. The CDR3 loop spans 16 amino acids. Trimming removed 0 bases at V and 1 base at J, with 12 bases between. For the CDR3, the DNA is TGCGCCAGCAGCCAAGACGCCGGGATATTTAACTATGGCTACACCTTC. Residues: CASSQDAGIFNYGYTF.

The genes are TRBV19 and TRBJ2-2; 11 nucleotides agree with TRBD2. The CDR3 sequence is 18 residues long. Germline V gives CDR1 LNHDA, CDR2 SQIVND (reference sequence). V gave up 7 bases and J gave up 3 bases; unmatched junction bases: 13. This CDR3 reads CASNRGNPGLADTGELFF. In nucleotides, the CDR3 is TGTGCCAGTAACCGAGGTAACCCGGGACTAGCGGACACCGGGGAGCTGTTTTTT.

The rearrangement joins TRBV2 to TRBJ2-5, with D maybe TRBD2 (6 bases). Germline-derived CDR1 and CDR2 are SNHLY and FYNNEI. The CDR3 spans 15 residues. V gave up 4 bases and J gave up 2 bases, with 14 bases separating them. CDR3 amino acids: CASSGMAGRQETQYF. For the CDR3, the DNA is TGTGCCAGCAGTGGAATGGCGGGGAGACAAGAGACCCAGTACTTC.

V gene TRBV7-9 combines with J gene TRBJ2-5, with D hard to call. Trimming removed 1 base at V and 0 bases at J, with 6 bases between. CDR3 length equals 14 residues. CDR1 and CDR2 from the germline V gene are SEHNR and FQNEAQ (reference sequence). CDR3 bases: TGTGCCAGCAGCTTAGGACAAAACCAAGAGACCCAGTACTTC. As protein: CASSLGQNQETQYF.